The 20 T cell receptor beta chains listed next were all sequenced from one sample in a study of cytomegalovirus exposure and HLA in healthy donors. Amplification used 60 Vbeta primers and 13 Jbeta primers. The data were produced by immunoSEQ multiplex PCR, yet TCRdb's version contains in-frame clones alone and is incomplete. The sample includes about 130,000 clones, about 80% of them seen just once. Sequencing was carried out using PBMCs. These TCRs come from a man aged 35 to 55 in good health and CMV-seronegative.

The V and J genes are TRBV7-3 and TRBJ2-5, with 9 bases matching TRBD2. V shed 6 bases and J 4 bases; nucleotides not matched to a gene: 6. Germline V gene sequence: CDR1 SGHTA, CDR2 FQGTGA. CDR3 size: 14 residues. The CDR3 DNA follows: TGTGCCAGCAGTCTAGCGGGATGGGGAGAGACCCAGTACTTC. Protein product: CASSLAGWGETQYF. The variable domain in full, with the rest retrieved from reference TRBV7-3 and TRBJ2-5, is GAGVSQTPSNKVTEKGKYVELRCDPISGHTALYWYRQSLGQGPEFLIYFQGTGAADDSGLPNDRFFAVRPEGSVSTLKIQRTERGDSAVYLCASSLAGWGETQYFGPGTRLLVL.

Notes on this clone: Other nucleotide sequences from this sample produce the same CDR3. This chain's CDR3 is CASRDNQETQYF. In nucleotides, the CDR3 is TGTGCCAGCAGGGACAATCAAGAGACCCAGTACTTC. J is TRBJ2-5 and V is TRBV2; D possibly corresponds to TRBD1 (5 bases). The V and J ends lost 6 bases and 2 bases respectively, with 7 bases between them. Germline V CDR1 and CDR2: SNHLY, FYNNEI. CDR3 length: 12 amino acids. The whole variable domain, filled in from reference TRBV2 and TRBJ2-5, reads EPEVTQTPSHQVTQMGQEVILRCVPISNHLYFYWYRQILGQKVEFLVSFYNNEISEKSEIFDDQFSVERPDGSNFTLKIRSTKLEDSAMYFCASRDNQETQYFGPGTRLLVL.

The chain links TRBV23-1 to TRBJ2-7; D perhaps matches TRBD1 (5 bases). TRBV23-1 is annotated as an ORF whose role is uncertain. The CDR3 loop spans 14 amino acids. V lost 5 bases to trimming and J lost 1 base, with 12 bases between them. CDR3 nucleotide sequence: TGCGCCAGCAGTGGGGCAGGATCGTCCTACGAGCAGTACTTC. This translates into CASSGAGSSYEQYF.

The V and J genes are TRBV7-9 and TRBJ1-4; the match to TRBD1 covers 7 bases. With V trimmed by 5 bases and J by 5 bases, 11 bases remained unmatched. CDR3 length equals 16 residues. Germline V lookup: CDR1 SEHNR, CDR2 FQNEAQ (reference sequence). The CDR3 DNA reads as TGTGCCAGCAGCCCCACCCGGGGGACAGCGAATGAAAAACTGTTTTTT. Its translation: CASSPTRGTANEKLFF.

This chain connects TRBV10-3 to TRBJ1-3, with TRBD1 matching over 9 bases. J lost 4 bases, V lost 3 bases, and 4 bases had no gene match. CDR1 and CDR2 from the germline V gene are ENHRY and SYGVKD. The CDR3 extends over 15 amino acids. The CDR3 protein is CAISDGTGTGNTIYF. The CDR3 coding sequence is TGTGCCATCAGTGACGGGACAGGGACGGGAAACACCATATATTTT.

In this sample, this clone turned up a few times. The chain joins TRBV18 to TRBJ1-1; D is undetermined. Germline V gives CDR1 KGHSH, CDR2 LQKENI. The CDR3 is 16 amino acids. Between the trimmed V and J ends, which lost 3 bases and 1 base, there was a span of 15 bases. The CDR3: CASSPRTYTGNTEAFF. The DNA of the CDR3 is TGTGCCAGCTCACCTAGGACTTATACTGGGAACACTGAAGCTTTCTTT.

V usage is TRBV10-1 and J usage is TRBJ2-3, with 12 bases lining up with TRBD2. The CDR3 runs 17 residues. The V and J ends lost 4 bases and 0 bases, in that order; junction bases with no gene match: 5. Germline lookup yields CDR1 WNHNN and CDR2 SYGVQD (reference sequence). CDR3 sequence: CASSGIGLAGSTDTQYF. In DNA, the CDR3 is TGCGCCAGCAGTGGCATTGGACTAGCGGGGAGCACAGATACGCAGTATTTT.

In its sample, this clone was seen a few times. The V call is TRBV4-2, the J call TRBJ2-6; 7 bases are a match to TRBD1. CDR1 is LGHNA and CDR2 is YNFKEQ in the germline V gene. This CDR3 spans 18 amino acids. J was trimmed by 1 base and V by 2 bases; bases with no gene match: 8. The CDR3 nucleotides read TGTGCCAGCAGCCAAACGACAGGGCGAGGATCTGGGGCCAACGTCCTGACTTTC. This gives the protein CASSQTTGRGSGANVLTF.

This clone appeared a few times. The CDR3 bases are TGTGCCAGCAGTGCAACAGGGAGGGTAAATAGCAATCAGCCCCAGCATTTT. Its protein product is CASSATGRVNSNQPQHF. This chain connects TRBV6-1 to TRBJ1-5, with D possibly matching TRBD1 (6 bases). CDR1 is MNHNS, CDR2 SASEGT, per germline. Trimming removed 4 bases from V and 0 bases from J, with 16 bases in between. The CDR3 spans 17 residues.

V is TRBV30 and J is TRBJ1-6, with 9 bases lining up with TRBD1. The CDR3 loop spans 13 amino acids. Germline V gene sequence: CDR1 GTSNPN, CDR2 SVGIG (reference sequence). Trimming took 5 bases from V and 7 from J; bases not matched to a gene: 3. CDR3 nucleotides: TGTGCCTGGGGAGGACAGGGGAATTCACCCCTCCACTTT. It translates to CAWGGQGNSPLHF.

The chain links TRBV30 to TRBJ1-1; tentative D call: TRBD1 (5 bases). The V end lost 1 base, the J end lost 5 bases, and 8 bases lay between the germline ends. The CDR3 runs 12 residues. Germline values: CDR1 GTSNPN, CDR2 SVGIG (reference sequence). The CDR3 region is CAWSAQGTEAFF. The CDR3 nucleotides are TGTGCCTGGAGTGCCCAGGGTACTGAAGCTTTCTTT.

The CDR3 DNA follows: TGTGCCAGCAGCTTGGGACTAGCGGGAGAGTTTCGGGAGACCCAGTACTTC. Translating it yields CASSLGLAGEFRETQYF. V usage is TRBV7-9 and J usage is TRBJ2-5; 14 nucleotides agree with TRBD2. V was pared by 3 bases and J by 5 bases, with 8 bases of the junction left unmatched. Per germline, CDR1 SEHNR and CDR2 FQNEAQ (reference sequence). This CDR3 has 17 residues.

The gene calls are TRBV5-1 and TRBJ2-7; 9 bases fit TRBD1. The junction had 10 bases not matched to a gene; V was cut back by 3 bases and J by 9 bases. Germline V gene lookup returns CDR1 SGHRS and CDR2 YFSETQ. This CDR3 has 14 residues. CDR3 sequence: CASSSTGTGTGQYF. The DNA of the CDR3 is TGCGCCAGCAGCTCCACCGGGACAGGGACAGGGCAGTACTTC.

This clone was counted only a few times. The V call is TRBV7-9, the J call TRBJ1-4; D possibly corresponds to TRBD1 (6 bases). Trimming took 2 bases from V and 10 from J, leaving 17 bases between them. CDR3 length: 15 amino acids. The germline gives CDR1 SEHNR, CDR2 FQNEAQ (reference sequence). The CDR3 DNA reads TGTGCCAGCAGCTTACAGGGCTGGGGGCTTGGAAAACTGTTTTTT. This gives the protein CASSLQGWGLGKLFF.

The rearrangement uses TRBV5-5 and TRBJ1-5; 7 bases line up with TRBD1. This CDR3 region has 15 residues. The germline V gene has CDR1 SGHKS and CDR2 YYEKEE (reference sequence). The J segment lost 5 bases and the V segment lost 0 bases, leaving 5 bases of the junction unmatched. The CDR3, as DNA: TGTGCCAGCAGCTTGGAGGGACAGATTCATCAGCCCCAGCATTTT. This translates into CASSLEGQIHQPQHF.

V and J are TRBV7-8 and TRBJ2-5; 9 bases are shared with TRBD1. V dropped 6 bases and J dropped 3; count of bases not matched to a gene: 8. This CDR3 comprises 15 residues. CDR1 SGHVS and CDR2 FQNEAQ come from the germline V gene. The CDR3 region has the DNA TGTGCCAGCAGTGGACCAGGGACAGGGAAAGAGACCCAGTACTTC. Protein product: CASSGPGTGKETQYF.

For the CDR3, the DNA is TGTGCCAGCAGTGGACAGGGGTCCGGTGGCTACACCTTC. This sequence encodes CASSGQGSGGYTF. This sequence joins TRBV2 and TRBJ1-2; the match to TRBD1 covers 8 bases. The CDR3 sequence is 13 residues long. The J segment lost 7 bases and the V segment lost 4 bases, leaving 5 bases of the junction unmatched. Germline CDR1 and CDR2: SNHLY and FYNNEI.

This sequence joins TRBV9 and TRBJ2-7; 8 bases map to TRBD2. Per germline, CDR1 SGDLS and CDR2 YYNGEE. The CDR3 runs to 16 residues. Trimming cost V 0 bases and J 5 bases; bases outside gene matches: 10. CDR3 region: CASSVAWREEDHEQYF. Here the CDR3 DNA reads TGTGCCAGCAGCGTAGCTTGGCGGGAGGAGGACCACGAGCAGTACTTC.

This clone has only a few counts. V gene TRBV6-1 combines with J gene TRBJ1-1, with D maybe TRBD1 (5 bases). Germline CDR1 is MNHNS and CDR2 is SASEGT. The CDR3 is 12 amino acids. Trimming cost V 6 bases and J 5 bases, with 10 bases left between them. The CDR3 region has the DNA TGTGCCAGCAGCCCCAGACAGACTGAAGCTTTCTTT. It codes for CASSPRQTEAFF.

On this clone: The same CDR3 also results from other DNA sequences found in this sample. V gene TRBV29-1 combines with J gene TRBJ2-1; D remains unclear. CDR3 length equals 11 residues. V was cut by 4 bases and J by 4 bases, with 5 bases left in between. Per germline, CDR1 SQVTM and CDR2 ANQGSEA. The CDR3 is CSVGSYNEQFF. CDR3 DNA: TGCAGCGTTGGGAGTTACAATGAGCAGTTCTTC.